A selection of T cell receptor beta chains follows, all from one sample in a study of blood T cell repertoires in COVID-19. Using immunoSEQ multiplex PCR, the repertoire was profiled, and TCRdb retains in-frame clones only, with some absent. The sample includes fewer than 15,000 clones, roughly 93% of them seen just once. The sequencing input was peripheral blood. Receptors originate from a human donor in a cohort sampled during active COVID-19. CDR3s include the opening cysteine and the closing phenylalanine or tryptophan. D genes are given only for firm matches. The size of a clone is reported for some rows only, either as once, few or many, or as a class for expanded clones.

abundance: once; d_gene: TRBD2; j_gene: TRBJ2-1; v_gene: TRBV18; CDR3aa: CASSPVMGLYYNEQFF; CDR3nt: TGTGCCAGCTCACCGGTGATGGGACTATATTACAATGAGCAGTTCTTC
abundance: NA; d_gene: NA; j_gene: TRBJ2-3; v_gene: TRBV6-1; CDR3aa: CASSGQREASTDTQYF; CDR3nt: TGTGCCAGCAGTGGCCAGAGGGAGGCTAGCACAGATACGCAGTATTTT
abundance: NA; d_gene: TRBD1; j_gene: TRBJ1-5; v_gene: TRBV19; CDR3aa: CASRSGTVNNQPQHF; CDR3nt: TGTGCCAGTAGGTCCGGGACAGTAAACAATCAGCCCCAGCATTTT
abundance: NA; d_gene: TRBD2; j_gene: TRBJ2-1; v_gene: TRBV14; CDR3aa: CASSAWGGRANEQFF; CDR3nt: TGTGCCAGCAGCGCATGGGGCGGGAGGGCCAATGAGCAGTTCTTC
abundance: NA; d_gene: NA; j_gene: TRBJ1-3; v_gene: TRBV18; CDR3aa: CASSPRDASSSGNTIYF; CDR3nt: TGTGCCAGCTCACCCCGGGATGCGTCAAGCTCTGGAAACACCATATATTTT
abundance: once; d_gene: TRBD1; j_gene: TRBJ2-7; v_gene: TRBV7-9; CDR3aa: CASSEKGTEPTYEQYF; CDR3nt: TGTGCCAGCAGCGAAAAGGGGACAGAACCCACCTACGAGCAGTACTTC
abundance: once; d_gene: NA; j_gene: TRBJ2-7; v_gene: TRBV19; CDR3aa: CASSIAGTPTYEQYF; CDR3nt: TGTGCCAGTAGTATAGCCGGGACACCCACCTACGAGCAGTACTTC
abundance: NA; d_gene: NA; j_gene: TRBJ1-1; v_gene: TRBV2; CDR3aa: CASNIQVNTEAFF; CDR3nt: TGTGCCAGCAATATACAGGTTAACACTGAAGCTTTCTTT
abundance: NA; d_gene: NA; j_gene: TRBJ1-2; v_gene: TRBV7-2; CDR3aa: CASSLDSSGYGYTF; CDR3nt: TGTGCCAGCAGCTTAGACTCTTCGGGATATGGCTACACCTTC
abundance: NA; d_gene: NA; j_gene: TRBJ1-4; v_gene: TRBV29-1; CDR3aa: CSVVNGVDEKLFF; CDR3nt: TGCAGCGTTGTGAACGGGGTCGATGAAAAACTGTTTTTT
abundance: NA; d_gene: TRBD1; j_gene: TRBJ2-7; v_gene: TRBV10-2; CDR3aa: CASSELGTGVYEQYF; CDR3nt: TGCGCCAGCAGTGAGTTGGGGACAGGGGTCTACGAGCAGTACTTC
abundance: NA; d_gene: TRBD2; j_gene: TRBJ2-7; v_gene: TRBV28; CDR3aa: CASSSPGGRSYEQYF; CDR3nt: TGTGCCAGCAGTTCGCCGGGGGGGCGGTCTTACGAGCAGTACTTC
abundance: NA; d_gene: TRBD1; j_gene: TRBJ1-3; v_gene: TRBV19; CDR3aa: CASSQIQGTGNTIYF; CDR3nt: TGTGCCAGTAGCCAGATACAGGGGACCGGAAACACCATATATTTT
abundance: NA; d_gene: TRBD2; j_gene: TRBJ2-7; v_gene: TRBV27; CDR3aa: CASSLSSGGSYEQYF; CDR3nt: TGTGCCAGCAGTTTGTCTAGCGGGGGTTCCTACGAGCAGTACTTC
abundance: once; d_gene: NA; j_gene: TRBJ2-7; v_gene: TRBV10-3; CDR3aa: CAISELPGPLSYEQYF; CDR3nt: TGTGCCATCAGTGAGCTCCCCGGCCCACTATCCTACGAGCAGTACTTC
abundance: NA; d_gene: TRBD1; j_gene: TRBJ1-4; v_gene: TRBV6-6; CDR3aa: CASSPGQGRTNEKLFF; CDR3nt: TGTGCCAGCAGCCCGGGACAGGGGAGAACTAATGAAAAACTGTTTTTT
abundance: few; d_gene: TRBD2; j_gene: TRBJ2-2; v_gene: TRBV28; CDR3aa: CASSPTSASGELFF; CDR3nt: TGTGCCAGCAGTCCGACTAGCGCGTCCGGGGAGCTGTTTTTT
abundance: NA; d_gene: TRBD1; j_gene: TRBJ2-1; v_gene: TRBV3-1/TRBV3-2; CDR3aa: CASSQGDRVFF; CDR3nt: TGTGCCAGCAGCCAAGGGGACAGGGTTTTCTTC
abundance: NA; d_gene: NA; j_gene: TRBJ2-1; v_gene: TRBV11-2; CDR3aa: CASSLVVAGNEQFF; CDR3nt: TGTGCCAGCAGCTTAGTTGTGGCGGGCAATGAGCAGTTCTTC
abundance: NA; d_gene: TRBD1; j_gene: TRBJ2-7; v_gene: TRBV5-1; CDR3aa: CASSLGWTGVHEQYF; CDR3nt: TGCGCCAGCAGCTTGGGTTGGACAGGGGTCCACGAGCAGTACTTC
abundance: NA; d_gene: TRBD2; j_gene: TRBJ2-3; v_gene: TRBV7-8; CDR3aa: CASSPTSGYSDTQYF; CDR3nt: TGTGCCAGCAGCCCGACTAGCGGATACTCAGATACGCAGTATTTT
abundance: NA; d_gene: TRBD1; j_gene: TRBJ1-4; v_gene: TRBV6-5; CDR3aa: CASSWTGGDMGLFF; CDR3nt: TGTGCCAGCAGTTGGACAGGCGGGGACATGGGACTGTTTTTT
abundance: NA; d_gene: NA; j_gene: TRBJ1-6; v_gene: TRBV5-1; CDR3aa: CASSFRVSDSPLHF; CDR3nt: TGCGCCAGCAGCTTCAGGGTTTCGGATTCACCCCTCCACTTT
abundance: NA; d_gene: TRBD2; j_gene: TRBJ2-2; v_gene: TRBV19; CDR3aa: CASNHPGLGRAGELFF; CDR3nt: TGTGCCAGTAACCACCCGGGACTAGGAAGAGCCGGGGAGCTGTTTTTT
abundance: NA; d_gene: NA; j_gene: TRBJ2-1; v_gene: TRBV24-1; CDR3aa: CATSDDTFSYNEQFF; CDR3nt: TGTGCCACCAGTGACGACACCTTCTCCTACAATGAGCAGTTCTTC
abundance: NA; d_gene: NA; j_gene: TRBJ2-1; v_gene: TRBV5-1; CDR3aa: CASSLELAGKSSYNEQFF; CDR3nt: TGCGCCAGCAGCTTGGAGCTTGCGGGAAAAAGCTCCTACAATGAGCAGTTCTTC
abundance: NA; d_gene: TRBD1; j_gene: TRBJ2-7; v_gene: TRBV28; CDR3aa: CASSWAGGRYEQYF; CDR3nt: TGTGCCAGCAGTTGGGCAGGGGGCAGGTACGAGCAGTACTTC
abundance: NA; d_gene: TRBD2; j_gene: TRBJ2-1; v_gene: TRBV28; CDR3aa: CASSPTGTSGYNEQFF; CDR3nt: TGTGCCAGCAGTCCCACCGGGACTAGCGGTTACAATGAGCAGTTCTTC
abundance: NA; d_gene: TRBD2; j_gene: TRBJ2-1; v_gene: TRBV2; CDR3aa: CASNLGLAGGGYNEQFF; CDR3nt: TGTGCCAGCAACCTGGGACTAGCGGGAGGGGGCTACAATGAGCAGTTCTTC
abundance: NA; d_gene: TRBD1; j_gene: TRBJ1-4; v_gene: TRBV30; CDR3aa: CAWSALDRGVSSNEKLFF; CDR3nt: TGTGCCTGGAGTGCTCTGGACAGGGGAGTATCATCTAATGAAAAACTGTTTTTT
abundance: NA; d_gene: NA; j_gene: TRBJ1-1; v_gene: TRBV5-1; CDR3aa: CASSPSGGPTEAFF; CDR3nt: TGCGCCAGCAGCCCATCCGGGGGTCCCACTGAAGCTTTCTTT
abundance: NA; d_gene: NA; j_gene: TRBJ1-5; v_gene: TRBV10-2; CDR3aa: CASSRSSNQPQHF; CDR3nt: TGCGCCAGCAGTAGGAGTAGCAATCAGCCCCAGCATTTT
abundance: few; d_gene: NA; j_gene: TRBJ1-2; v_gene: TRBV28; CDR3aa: CASSFKTDLYGYTF; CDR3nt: TGTGCCAGCAGTTTCAAGACAGACCTATATGGCTACACCTTC
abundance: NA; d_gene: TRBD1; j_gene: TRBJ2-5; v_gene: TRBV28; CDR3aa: CASRHGQAGKETQYF; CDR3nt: TGTGCCAGCAGACATGGACAGGCCGGGAAGGAGACCCAGTACTTC
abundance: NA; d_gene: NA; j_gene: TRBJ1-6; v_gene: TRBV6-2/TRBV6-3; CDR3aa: CASSLQGGNNSPLHF; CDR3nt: TGTGCCAGCAGTCTACAGGGCGGCAATAATTCACCCCTCCACTTT
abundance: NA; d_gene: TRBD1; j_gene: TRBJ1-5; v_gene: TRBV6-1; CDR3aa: CATSTGQERNQPQHF; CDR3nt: TGTGCCACCTCAACAGGACAGGAGCGCAATCAGCCCCAGCATTTT
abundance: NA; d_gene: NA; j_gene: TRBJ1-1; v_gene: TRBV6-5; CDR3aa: CASSYSSNPLNTEAFF; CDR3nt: TGTGCCAGCAGTTACTCGAGTAATCCCTTGAACACTGAAGCTTTCTTT
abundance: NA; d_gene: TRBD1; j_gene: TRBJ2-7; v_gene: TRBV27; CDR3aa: CASSAYGTGSYEQYF; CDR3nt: TGTGCCAGCAGTGCTTACGGGACAGGGTCCTACGAGCAGTACTTC
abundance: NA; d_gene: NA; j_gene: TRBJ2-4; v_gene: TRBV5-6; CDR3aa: CASSLVTLLAKNIQYF; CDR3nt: TGTGCCAGCAGCTTGGTTACTCTTTTGGCCAAAAACATTCAGTACTTC
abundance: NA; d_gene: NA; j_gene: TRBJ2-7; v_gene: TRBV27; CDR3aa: CASSLGSGYEQYF; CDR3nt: TGTGCCAGCAGTTTAGGGAGCGGCTACGAGCAGTACTTC
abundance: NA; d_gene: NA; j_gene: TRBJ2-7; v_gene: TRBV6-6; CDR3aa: CASSSPPRTEGEQYF; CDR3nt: TGTGCCAGCAGTTCCCCCCCCCGGACAGAGGGCGAGCAGTACTTC
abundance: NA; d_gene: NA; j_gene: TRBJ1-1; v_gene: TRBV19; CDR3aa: CASSWGRGNTEAFF; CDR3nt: TGTGCCAGTAGTTGGGGCAGGGGGAACACTGAAGCTTTCTTT
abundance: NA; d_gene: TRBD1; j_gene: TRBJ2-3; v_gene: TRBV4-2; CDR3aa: CASSQGTGRGSDTQYF; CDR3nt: TGTGCCAGCAGCCAAGGGACAGGGAGAGGATCAGATACGCAGTATTTT
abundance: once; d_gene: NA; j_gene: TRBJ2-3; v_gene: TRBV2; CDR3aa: CASRMGQGLFTDTQYF; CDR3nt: TGTGCCAGCAGAATGGGGCAGGGCCTTTTCACAGATACGCAGTATTTT
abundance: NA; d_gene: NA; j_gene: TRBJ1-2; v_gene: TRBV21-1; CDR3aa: CASSPKGDHGPGGSNYGYTF; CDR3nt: TGTGCCAGCAGCCCAAAGGGGGACCATGGCCCTGGAGGTTCTAACTATGGCTACACCTTC
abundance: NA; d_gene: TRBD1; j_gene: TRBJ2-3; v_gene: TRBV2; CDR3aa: CASSELTGGLVDTQYF; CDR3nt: TGTGCCAGCAGTGAACTGACAGGGGGCTTGGTAGATACGCAGTATTTT
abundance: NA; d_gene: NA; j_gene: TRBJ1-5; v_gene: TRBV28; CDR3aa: CASSPPGEINQPQHF; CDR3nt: TGTGCCAGCAGCCCTCCCGGGGAGATCAATCAGCCCCAGCATTTT
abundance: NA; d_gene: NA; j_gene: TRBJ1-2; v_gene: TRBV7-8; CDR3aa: CASSFDRQLYGYTF; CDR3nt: TGTGCCAGCAGCTTCGACCGACAGCTTTATGGCTACACCTTC
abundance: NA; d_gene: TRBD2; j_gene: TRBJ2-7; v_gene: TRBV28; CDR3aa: CASSFGAAGARAYEQYF; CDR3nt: TGTGCCAGCAGTTTTGGTGCAGCGGGGGCCCGAGCCTACGAGCAGTACTTC
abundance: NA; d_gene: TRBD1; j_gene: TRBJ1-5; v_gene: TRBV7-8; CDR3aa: CASSSGQGDQPQHF; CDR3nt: TGTGCCAGCAGCTCGGGACAGGGGGATCAGCCCCAGCATTTT